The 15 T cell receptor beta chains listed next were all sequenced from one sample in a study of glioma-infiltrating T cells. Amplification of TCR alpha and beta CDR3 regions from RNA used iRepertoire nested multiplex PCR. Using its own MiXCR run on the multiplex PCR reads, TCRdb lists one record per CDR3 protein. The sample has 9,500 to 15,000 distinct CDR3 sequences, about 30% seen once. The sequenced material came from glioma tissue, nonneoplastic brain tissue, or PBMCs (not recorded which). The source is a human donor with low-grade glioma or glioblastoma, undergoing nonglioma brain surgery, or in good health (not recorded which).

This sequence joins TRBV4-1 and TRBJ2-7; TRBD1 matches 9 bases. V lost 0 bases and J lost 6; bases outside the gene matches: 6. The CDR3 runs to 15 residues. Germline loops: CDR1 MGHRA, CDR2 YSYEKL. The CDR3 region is CASSQDLRDRVEQYF. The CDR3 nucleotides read TGCGCCAGCAGCCAAGATCTGCGGGACAGGGTCGAGCAGTACTTC.

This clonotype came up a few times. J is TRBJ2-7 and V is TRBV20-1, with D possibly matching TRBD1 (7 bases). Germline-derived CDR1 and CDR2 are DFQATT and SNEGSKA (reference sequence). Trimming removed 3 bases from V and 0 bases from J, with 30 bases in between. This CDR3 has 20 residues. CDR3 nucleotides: TGCAGTGCTAGTCCCCCCCCGGCCAGGGGGGCTACAGGCTACTCCTACGAGCAGTACTTC. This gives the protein CSASPPPARGATGYSYEQYF.

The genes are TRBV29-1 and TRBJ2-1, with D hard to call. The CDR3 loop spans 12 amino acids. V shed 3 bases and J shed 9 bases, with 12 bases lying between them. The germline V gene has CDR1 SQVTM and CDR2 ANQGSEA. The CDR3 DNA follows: TGCAGCGTTGACGCCAGTTTGGCTGAGCAGTTCTTC. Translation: CSVDASLAEQFF.

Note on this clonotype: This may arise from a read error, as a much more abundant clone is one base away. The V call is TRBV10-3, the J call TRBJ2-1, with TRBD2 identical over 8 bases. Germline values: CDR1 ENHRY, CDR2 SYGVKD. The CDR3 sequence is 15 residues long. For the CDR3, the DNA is TGTGCCATCAGCGCCGGGACTAGGACGTACAATGAGCACTTCTTC. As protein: CAISAGTRTYNEHFF.

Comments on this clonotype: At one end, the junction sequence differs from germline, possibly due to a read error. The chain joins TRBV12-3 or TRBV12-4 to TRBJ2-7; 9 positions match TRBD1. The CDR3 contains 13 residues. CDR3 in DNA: TGTGCCAGCTCCGGACAGGGGTCCTACGAGCGGTACTTC. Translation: CASSGQGSYERYF.

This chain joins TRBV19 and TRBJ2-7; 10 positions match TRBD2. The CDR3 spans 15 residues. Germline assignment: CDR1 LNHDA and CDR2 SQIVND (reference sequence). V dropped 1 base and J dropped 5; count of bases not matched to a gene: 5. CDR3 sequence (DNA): TGTGCCAGTAGTATAGGGCTAGCGGGAGTGGACGAGCAGTACTTC. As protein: CASSIGLAGVDEQYF.

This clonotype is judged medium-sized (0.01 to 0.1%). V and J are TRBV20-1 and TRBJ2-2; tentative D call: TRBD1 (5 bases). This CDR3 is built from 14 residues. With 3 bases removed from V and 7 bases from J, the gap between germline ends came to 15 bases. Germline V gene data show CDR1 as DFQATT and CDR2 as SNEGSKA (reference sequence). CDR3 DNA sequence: TGCAGTGCTAGTCCGTCGACAGAGCTCGGGGAGCTGTTTTTT. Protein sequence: CSASPSTELGELFF.

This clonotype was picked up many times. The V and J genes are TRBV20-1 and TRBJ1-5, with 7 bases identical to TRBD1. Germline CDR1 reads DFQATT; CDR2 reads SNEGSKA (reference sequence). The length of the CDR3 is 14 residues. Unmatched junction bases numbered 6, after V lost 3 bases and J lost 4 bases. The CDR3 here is CSASGGQSNQPQHF. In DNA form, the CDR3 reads TGCAGTGCTAGTGGGGGACAGTCGAATCAGCCCCAGCATTTT.

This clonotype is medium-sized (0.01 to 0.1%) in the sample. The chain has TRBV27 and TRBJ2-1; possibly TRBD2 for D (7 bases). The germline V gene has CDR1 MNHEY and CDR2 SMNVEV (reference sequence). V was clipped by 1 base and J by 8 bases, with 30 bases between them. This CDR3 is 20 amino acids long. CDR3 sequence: CASSLLSLIGGGPIQHEQFF. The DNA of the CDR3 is TGTGCCAGCAGTTTATTATCCCTTATAGGGGGAGGGCCAATACAACATGAGCAGTTCTTC.

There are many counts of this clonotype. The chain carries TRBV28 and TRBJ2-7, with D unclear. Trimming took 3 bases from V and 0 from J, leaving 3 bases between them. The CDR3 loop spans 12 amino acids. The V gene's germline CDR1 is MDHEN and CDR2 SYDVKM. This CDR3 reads CASSFASYEQYF. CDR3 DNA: TGTGCCAGCAGTTTTGCCTCCTACGAGCAGTACTTC. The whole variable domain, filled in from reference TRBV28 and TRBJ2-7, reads DVKVTQSSRYLVKRTGEKVFLECVQDMDHENMFWYRQDPGLGLRLIYFSYDVKMKEKGDIPEGYSVSREKKERFSLILESASTNQTSMYLCASSFASYEQYFGPGTRLTVT.

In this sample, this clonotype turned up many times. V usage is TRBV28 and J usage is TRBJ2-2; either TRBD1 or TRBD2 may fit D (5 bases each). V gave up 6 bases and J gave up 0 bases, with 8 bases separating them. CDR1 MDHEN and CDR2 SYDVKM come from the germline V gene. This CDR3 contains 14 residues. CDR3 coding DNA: TGTGCCAGCAGCGGGACCGCGAACACCGGGGAGCTGTTTTTT. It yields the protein CASSGTANTGELFF.

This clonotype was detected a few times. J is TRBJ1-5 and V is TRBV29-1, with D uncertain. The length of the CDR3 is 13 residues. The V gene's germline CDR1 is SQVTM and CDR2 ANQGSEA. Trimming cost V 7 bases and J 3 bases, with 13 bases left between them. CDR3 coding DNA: TGCAGCGCTCAACCCGGCTACAATCAGCCCCAGCATTTT. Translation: CSAQPGYNQPQHF.

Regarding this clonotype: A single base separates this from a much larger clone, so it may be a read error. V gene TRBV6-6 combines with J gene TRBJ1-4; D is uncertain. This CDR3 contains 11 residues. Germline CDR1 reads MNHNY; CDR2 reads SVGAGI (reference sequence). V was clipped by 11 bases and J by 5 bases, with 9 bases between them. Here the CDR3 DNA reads TGTGCCGGCCTTGGAAATGAAAAACTGTTTTTT. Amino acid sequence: CAGLGNEKLFF.

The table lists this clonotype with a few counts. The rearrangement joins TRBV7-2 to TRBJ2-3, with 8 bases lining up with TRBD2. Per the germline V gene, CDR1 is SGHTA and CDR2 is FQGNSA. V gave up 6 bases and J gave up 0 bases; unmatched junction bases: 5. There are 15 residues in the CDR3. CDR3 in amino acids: CASSSSGLSTDTQYF. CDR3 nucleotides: TGTGCCAGCAGTTCTAGCGGGCTTAGCACAGATACGCAGTATTTT.

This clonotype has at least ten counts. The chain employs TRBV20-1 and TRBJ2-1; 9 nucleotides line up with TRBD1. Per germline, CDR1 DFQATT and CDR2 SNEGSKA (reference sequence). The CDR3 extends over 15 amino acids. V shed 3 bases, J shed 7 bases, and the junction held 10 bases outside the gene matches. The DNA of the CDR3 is TGCAGTGCTAGTAGTCCGGGACAGGGTGTAAATGAGCAGTTCTTC. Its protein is CSASSPGQGVNEQFF.